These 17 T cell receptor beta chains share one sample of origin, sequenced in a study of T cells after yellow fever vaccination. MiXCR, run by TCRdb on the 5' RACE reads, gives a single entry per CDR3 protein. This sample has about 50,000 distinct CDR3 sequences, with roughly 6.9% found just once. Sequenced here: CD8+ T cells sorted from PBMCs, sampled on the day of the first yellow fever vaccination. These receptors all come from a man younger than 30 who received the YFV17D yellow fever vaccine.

The CDR3 loop reads CSAGTMHEQFF. DNA for the CDR3: TGCAGCGCCGGGACAATGCATGAGCAGTTCTTC. The V call is TRBV29-1, the J call TRBJ2-1, with D maybe TRBD1 (6 bases). Germline V gene lookup returns CDR1 SQVTM and CDR2 ANQGSEA. This CDR3 spans 11 amino acids. Trimming left V 7 bases short and J 8 bases short, with 12 bases between.

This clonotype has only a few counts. The CDR3 protein is CASSIIGKPITGELFF. Here the CDR3 DNA reads TGTGCCAGTAGTATCATTGGGAAACCCATCACCGGGGAGCTGTTTTTT. The chain joins TRBV19 to TRBJ2-2; D gene ambiguous. Trimming shortened V by 3 bases and J by 4 bases, and 15 bases separated the two germline ends. The CDR3 loop spans 16 amino acids. Germline loops: CDR1 LNHDA, CDR2 SQIVND (reference sequence).

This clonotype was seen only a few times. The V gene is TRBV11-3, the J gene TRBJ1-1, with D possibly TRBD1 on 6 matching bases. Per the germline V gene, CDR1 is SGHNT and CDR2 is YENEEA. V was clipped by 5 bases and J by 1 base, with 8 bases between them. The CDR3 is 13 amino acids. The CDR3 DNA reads TGTGCCAGCAGCATCAGGGGGAACACTGAAGCTTTCTTT. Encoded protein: CASSIRGNTEAFF.

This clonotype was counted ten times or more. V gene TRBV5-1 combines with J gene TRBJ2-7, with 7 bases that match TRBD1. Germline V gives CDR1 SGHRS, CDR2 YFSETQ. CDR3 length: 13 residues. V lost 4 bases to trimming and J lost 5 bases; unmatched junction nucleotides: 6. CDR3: CASSQGQMDEQYF. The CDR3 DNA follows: TGCGCCAGCAGCCAGGGACAGATGGACGAGCAGTACTTC.

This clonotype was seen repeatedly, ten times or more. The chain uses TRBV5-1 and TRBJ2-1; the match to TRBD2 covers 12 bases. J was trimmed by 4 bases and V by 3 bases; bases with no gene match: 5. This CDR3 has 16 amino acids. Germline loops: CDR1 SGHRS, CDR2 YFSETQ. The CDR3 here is CASSYLAGGRYNEQFF. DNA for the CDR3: TGCGCCAGCAGCTACCTAGCGGGGGGGCGTTACAATGAGCAGTTCTTC.

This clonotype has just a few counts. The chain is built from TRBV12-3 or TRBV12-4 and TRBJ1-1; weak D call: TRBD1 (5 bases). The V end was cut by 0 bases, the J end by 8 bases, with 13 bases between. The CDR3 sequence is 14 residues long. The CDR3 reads CASSLARGGVEAFF. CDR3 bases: TGTGCCAGCAGTTTAGCGAGGGGCGGGGTAGAAGCTTTCTTT.

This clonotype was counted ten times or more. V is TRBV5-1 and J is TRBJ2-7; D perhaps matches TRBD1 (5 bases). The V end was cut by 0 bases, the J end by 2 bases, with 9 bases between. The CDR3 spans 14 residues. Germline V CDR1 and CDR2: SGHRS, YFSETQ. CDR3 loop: CASSLDTGAYEQYF. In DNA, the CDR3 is TGCGCCAGCAGCTTGGATACAGGCGCCTACGAGCAGTACTTC.

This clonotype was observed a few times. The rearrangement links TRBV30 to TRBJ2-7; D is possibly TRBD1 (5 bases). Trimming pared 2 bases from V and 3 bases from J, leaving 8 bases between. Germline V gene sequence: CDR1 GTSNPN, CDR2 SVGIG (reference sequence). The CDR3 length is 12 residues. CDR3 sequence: CAWSQGHYEQYF. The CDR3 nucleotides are TGTGCCTGGAGTCAGGGCCACTACGAGCAGTACTTC. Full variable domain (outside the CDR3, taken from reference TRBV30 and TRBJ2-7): SQTIHQWPATLVQPVGSPLSLECTVEGTSNPNLYWYRQAAGRGLQLLFYSVGIGQISSEVPQNLSASRPQDRQFILSSKKLLLSDSGFYLCAWSQGHYEQYFGPGTRLTVT.

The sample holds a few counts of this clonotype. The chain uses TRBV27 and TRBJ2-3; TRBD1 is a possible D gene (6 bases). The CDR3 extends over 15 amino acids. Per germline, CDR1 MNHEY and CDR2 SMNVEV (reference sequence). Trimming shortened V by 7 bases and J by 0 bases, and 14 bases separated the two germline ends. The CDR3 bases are TGTGCCAGCACCCCCCGGGACACCAGCACAGATACGCAGTATTTT. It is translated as CASTPRDTSTDTQYF.

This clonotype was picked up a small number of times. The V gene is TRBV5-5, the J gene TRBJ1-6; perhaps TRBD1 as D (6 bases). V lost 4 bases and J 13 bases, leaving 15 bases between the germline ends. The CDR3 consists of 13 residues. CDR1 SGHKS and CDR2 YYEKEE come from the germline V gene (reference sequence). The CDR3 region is CASSVDSPDPLHF. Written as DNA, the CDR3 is TGTGCCAGCAGCGTGGACAGCCCCGATCCCCTCCACTTT.

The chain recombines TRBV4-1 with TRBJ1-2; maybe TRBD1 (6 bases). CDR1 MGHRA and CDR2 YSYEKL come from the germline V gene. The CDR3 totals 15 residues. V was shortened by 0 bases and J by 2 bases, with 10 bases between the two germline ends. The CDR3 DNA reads TGCGCCAGCAGCCAAGATCTAGGGGGGAACTATGGCTACACCTTC. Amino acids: CASSQDLGGNYGYTF.

This CDR3 is CASSPIGGGELFF. The CDR3 bases are TGCGCCAGCAGCCCTATTGGGGGCGGGGAGCTGTTTTTT. The genes are TRBV4-3 and TRBJ2-2; D could derive from TRBD1 or TRBD2 (5 bases each). This CDR3 contains 13 residues. The germline V gene has CDR1 LGHNA and CDR2 YSLEER. Between the trimmed V and J ends, which lost 4 bases and 7 bases, there was a span of 10 bases.

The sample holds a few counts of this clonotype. The CDR3 DNA follows: TGCAGTGCCGTTCCCTGGACAGGGGGGAACACTGAAGCTTTCTTT. Its protein is CSAVPWTGGNTEAFF. This chain joins TRBV20-1 and TRBJ1-1, with 10 bases matching TRBD1. Losses at the gene ends were 6 bases for V and 1 base for J; bases not matched to a gene: 8. The CDR3 has 15 amino acids. Per germline, CDR1 DFQATT and CDR2 SNEGSKA (reference sequence).

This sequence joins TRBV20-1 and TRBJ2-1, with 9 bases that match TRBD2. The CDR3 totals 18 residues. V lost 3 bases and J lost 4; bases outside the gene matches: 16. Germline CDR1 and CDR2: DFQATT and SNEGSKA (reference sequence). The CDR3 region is CSASPPAGGPAKYNEQFF. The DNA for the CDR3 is TGCAGTGCTAGTCCTCCAGCGGGGGGCCCCGCTAAATACAATGAGCAGTTCTTC.

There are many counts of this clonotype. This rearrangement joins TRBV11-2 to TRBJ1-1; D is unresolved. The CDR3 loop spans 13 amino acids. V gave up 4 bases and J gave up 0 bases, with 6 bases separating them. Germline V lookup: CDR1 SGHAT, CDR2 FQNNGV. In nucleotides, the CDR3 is TGTGCCAGCAGCTCTGGAATGAACACTGAAGCTTTCTTT. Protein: CASSSGMNTEAFF.

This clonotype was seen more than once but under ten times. This chain's CDR3 is CASAPGQGSGYTF. DNA for the CDR3: TGTGCCAGCGCACCGGGACAGGGAAGTGGCTACACCTTC. The chain joins TRBV27 to TRBJ1-2; 9 bases agree with TRBD1. V lost 8 bases to trimming and J lost 7 bases; unmatched junction nucleotides: 8. Per the germline V gene, CDR1 is MNHEY and CDR2 is SMNVEV (reference sequence). The CDR3 runs to 13 residues.

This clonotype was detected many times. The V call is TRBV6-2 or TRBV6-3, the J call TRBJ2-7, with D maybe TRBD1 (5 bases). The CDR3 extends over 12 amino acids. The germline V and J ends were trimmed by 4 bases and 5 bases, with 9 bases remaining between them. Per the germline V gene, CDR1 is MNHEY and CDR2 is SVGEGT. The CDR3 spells CASSLGANEQYV. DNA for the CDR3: TGTGCCAGCAGTTTAGGGGCCAACGAGCAGTACGTC.